This entry is about one TCR beta chain. Its specificity is unknown. V was clipped by 4 bases and J by 4 bases, with 9 bases between them. Germline-derived CDR1 and CDR2 are SGDLS and YYNGEE. CDR3 size: 14 residues. The source of the sample is a study of cytomegalovirus exposure and HLA in healthy donors. Notes on the study in general: CMV serostatus was the only recorded immune exposure for donors. Exclusion as indistinguishable affected some V segments, including TRBV6-2 and TRBV6-3.

The PCR ran on 60 Vbeta and 13 Jbeta primers. Assay used: immunoSEQ multiplex PCR; TCRdb lists only in-frame clones, some missing. This table has about 76,000 clones, less than 80% appearing once. Sequencing was carried out using PBMCs. The chain is built from TRBV9 and TRBJ1-6; TRBD1 is a possible D gene (6 bases). The TCR comes from a woman aged 40 to 49 in good health and CMV-seropositive. CDR3: CASSFGQYNSPLHF. Written as DNA, the CDR3 is TGTGCCAGCAGCTTCGGACAGTATAATTCACCCCTCCACTTT.